This T cell receptor beta chain was identified in a study of molecular identifiers for immune sequencing clone quantification. This CDR3 contains 14 residues. V gave up 0 bases and J gave up 0 bases, with 6 bases separating them. CDR1 SGDLS and CDR2 YYNGEE come from the germline V gene. In TCRdb, the PCR reads were re-called with MiXCR into one record per CDR3 protein. Altogether about 500,000 distinct CDR3 sequences are present, about 26% being singletons, with the ten largest covering around 0.79%. What was sequenced was naive CD8+ T cells from blood, with Jurkat cell RNA spiked in. Sample subset: FACS-sorted CD8+CD4-CCR7+CD45RA+ naive T cells. This clonotype was obtained from a human donor in good health. Some libraries in this study had Jurkat cell RNA spiked in. The rearrangement uses TRBV9 and TRBJ2-5; D unclear. This CDR3 is CASSVGSYQETQYF. CDR3 nucleotide sequence: TGTGCCAGCAGCGTAGGTAGCTACCAAGAGACCCAGTACTTC.